This TCR beta chain was sequenced in a study of shared clonotypes between healthy human individuals. Profiled with immunoSEQ multiplex PCR; TCRdb holds only in-frame clones, not every one. Of approximately 2.1 million clones in the sample, over 90% were seen once. The CDR3 consists of 14 residues. V was clipped by 3 bases and J by 9 bases; unmatched bases: 8. Germline CDR1 reads SGHVS; CDR2 reads FNYEAQ. This clone occurred once. The sample comprised naive CD4+ T cells from PBMCs. Stated subset: CD45RA+ positively selected. The J gene is TRBJ2-1, the V gene TRBV7-6; 7 positions match TRBD2. This TCR derives from a man aged 18 to 30 in good health. Some clones in this sample may be carry-over from other donors' samples. CDR3 region: CASSFVYGEGEQFF. The CDR3 DNA reads as TGTGCCAGCAGCTTCGTTTATGGGGAGGGTGAGCAGTTCTTC.